This T cell receptor (beta chain) was recorded in a study of shared clonotypes between healthy human individuals. Profiled with immunoSEQ multiplex PCR; TCRdb holds only in-frame clones, not every one. Here the sample spans about 2 million clones, about 95% being singletons. Healthy HIV-negative adults with no recent acute infections or vaccinations were recruited as donors. Both subsets, CD45RA+ naive and CD45RA-negative memory, were split from the CD4+ cells. V lost 3 bases and J 2 bases, leaving 17 bases between the germline ends. Germline lookup yields CDR1 LNHDA and CDR2 SQIVND (reference sequence). The CDR3 loop spans 16 amino acids.

Sequencing was done on a sample of naive CD4+ T cells sorted from blood. Subset of the sample: CD45RA+ positively selected. This chain uses TRBV19 with TRBJ2-7; D possibly uses TRBD1 or TRBD2 (6 bases each). This TCR was sampled from a man between 18 and 29 years old in good health. The CDR3 DNA follows: TGTGCCAGTAGTATCACGGCGGGACAAGCCACCTACGAGCAGTACTTC. Protein: CASSITAGQATYEQYF.